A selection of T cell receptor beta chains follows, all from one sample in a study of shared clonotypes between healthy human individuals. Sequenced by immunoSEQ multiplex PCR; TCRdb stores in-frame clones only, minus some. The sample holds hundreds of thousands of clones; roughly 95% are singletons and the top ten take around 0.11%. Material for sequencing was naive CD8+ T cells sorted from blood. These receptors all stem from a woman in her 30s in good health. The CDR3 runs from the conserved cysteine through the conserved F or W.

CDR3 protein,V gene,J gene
CASSLLLAGGSGDTQYF,TRBV27,TRBJ2-3
CASSTGTGTWQPQHF,TRBV19,TRBJ1-5
CASSETYEQYF,TRBV10-2,TRBJ2-7
CASSLGQGESQPQHF,TRBV5-6,TRBJ1-5
CASSFSTGYYEQYF,TRBV11-1,.
CASSPPGETQYF,TRBV6-5,TRBJ2-5
CASSRTAGVPGANVLTF,TRBV7-6,TRBJ2-6
CASSLSGRGLYQPQHF,TRBV7-2,TRBJ1-5
CSVELRTGSGSGNTIYF,TRBV29-1,TRBJ1-3
CASSLGGRYEQYF,TRBV11-3,TRBJ2-7
CASSVSGENQPQHF,TRBV9,TRBJ1-5
CASRRDFGEAFF,TRBV28,TRBJ1-1
CASSSVTSGNSGELFF,TRBV28,TRBJ2-2
CASSLGSRAHEQYF,TRBV27,TRBJ2-7
CASRSTGTNEKLFF,TRBV27,TRBJ1-4
CASSSLEDREDTEAFF,TRBV7-9,TRBJ1-1
CASSLVTNEKLFF,TRBV27,TRBJ1-4
CASSPSVILAGIEQYF,TRBV4-1,TRBJ2-7
CASSLASGTYNEQFF,TRBV5-1,TRBJ2-1
CASMGSNYGYTF,TRBV27,TRBJ1-2
CASSSDRGEQYF,TRBV11-2,TRBJ2-7
CATSRDSTAEAFF,TRBV15,TRBJ1-1
CASSHGDRLYEQYF,TRBV4-1,.
CASSPEDGSNEQFF,TRBV28,TRBJ2-1